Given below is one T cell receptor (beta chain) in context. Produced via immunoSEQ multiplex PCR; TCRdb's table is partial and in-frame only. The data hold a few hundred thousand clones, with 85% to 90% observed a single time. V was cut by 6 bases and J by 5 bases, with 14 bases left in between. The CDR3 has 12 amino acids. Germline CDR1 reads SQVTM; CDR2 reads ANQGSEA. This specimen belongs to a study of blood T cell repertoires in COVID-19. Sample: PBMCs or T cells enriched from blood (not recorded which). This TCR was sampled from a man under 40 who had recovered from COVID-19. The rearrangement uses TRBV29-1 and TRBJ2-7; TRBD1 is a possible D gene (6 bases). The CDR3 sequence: CSVLNRVDEQYF. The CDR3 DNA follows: TGCAGCGTACTTAACAGGGTTGACGAGCAGTACTTC.